This TCR beta chain stems from a study of glioma-infiltrating T cells. TCR alpha and beta CDR3 regions were amplified from RNA using iRepertoire nested multiplex PCR. One-step reverse transcription and amplification started from around 100-400 ng of tissue mRNA or PBMC total RNA. Using its own MiXCR run on the multiplex PCR reads, TCRdb lists one record per CDR3 protein. In the table there are 300,000 to 400,000 distinct CDR3 sequences, 41% of which are singletons. The CDR3 consists of 15 residues. The ends were cut back, 5 bases at V and 0 bases at J, with 10 bases in the middle. CDR1 is MDHEN, CDR2 SYDVKM, per germline. This clonotype was seen a few times.

The TCR sequence derives from a human donor with low-grade glioma or glioblastoma, undergoing nonglioma brain surgery, or in good health (not recorded which). The V and J genes are TRBV28 and TRBJ1-4; unclear D gene. The specimen sequenced was glioma tissue, nonneoplastic brain tissue, or PBMCs (not recorded which). DNA of the CDR3: TGTGCCAGCAGTCCACGCTGGACAACTAATGAAAAACTGTTTTTT. Protein sequence: CASSPRWTTNEKLFF.